The 32 T cell receptor beta chains reported below all come from one sample, sequenced in a study of cytomegalovirus exposure and HLA in healthy donors. The PCR used 60 Vbeta and 13 Jbeta primers. Data came from immunoSEQ multiplex PCR; TCRdb stores just in-frame clones and leaves some out. The sample lists 90,000 to 150,000 clones; roughly 70% were seen once. Sequenced sample: PBMCs. These receptors all come from a woman aged 40 to 50 in good health and CMV-seropositive.

A note on this clone: This sample also contains other DNA sequences that code for the same CDR3. This chain joins TRBV9 and TRBJ1-1, with no clear D. Trimming pared 0 bases from V and 6 bases from J, leaving 9 bases between. Germline CDR1 SGDLS, CDR2 YYNGEE. The CDR3 contains 13 residues. This chain's CDR3 is CASSVAEGSEAFF. In DNA form, the CDR3 reads TGTGCCAGCAGCGTAGCAGAGGGCTCTGAAGCTTTCTTT.

Only one count was recorded for this clone. The chain couples TRBV6-5 to TRBJ1-3; 9 bases are a match to TRBD1. This CDR3 has 15 amino acids. Germline values: CDR1 MNHEY, CDR2 SVGAGI. Trimming took 3 bases from V and 4 from J; bases not matched to a gene: 4. CDR3 amino acids: CASSYGTGYGNTIYF. CDR3 nucleotides: TGTGCCAGCAGTTATGGGACAGGGTACGGAAACACCATATATTTT.

This clone was seen a few times. The chain recombines TRBV4-3 with TRBJ2-2, with 7 bases fitting TRBD2. This CDR3 is 19 amino acids long. CDR1 is LGHNA, CDR2 YSLEER, per germline. V was clipped by 0 bases and J by 4 bases; unmatched bases: 14. The CDR3 sequence is CASSQDLGAGILGTGELFF. The CDR3 bases are TGCGCCAGCAGCCAAGATCTAGGAGCGGGGATCTTAGGCACCGGGGAGCTGTTTTTT.

The chain recombines TRBV9 with TRBJ1-1; 9 bases map to TRBD1. J lost 2 bases, V lost 2 bases, and 4 bases had no gene match. This CDR3 has 15 amino acids. Per germline, CDR1 SGDLS and CDR2 YYNGEE. CDR3 nucleotide sequence: TGTGCCAGCAGCGTGGAGGGACAGGGAAACACTGAAGCTTTCTTT. Translated, it gives CASSVEGQGNTEAFF.

The chain is built from TRBV19 and TRBJ1-2; D not certain. CDR3 length equals 16 residues. The germline V and J ends were trimmed by 2 bases and 3 bases, with 16 bases remaining between them. Germline V gene sequence: CDR1 LNHDA, CDR2 SQIVND (reference sequence). CDR3 in amino acids: CASSIFGKGVDYGYTF. In DNA form, the CDR3 reads TGTGCCAGTAGTATATTCGGCAAGGGAGTGGACTATGGCTACACCTTC.

This rearrangement joins TRBV2 to TRBJ2-5; 9 bases map to TRBD2. This CDR3 has 19 amino acids. CDR1 is SNHLY and CDR2 is FYNNEI in the germline V gene. Trimming cost V 3 bases and J 5 bases; bases outside gene matches: 19. The CDR3 DNA is TGTGCCAGCAGTGATCTCGCGGGGGGGCTCACGGTCCTGCTCGAGACCCAGTACTTC. Translating it yields CASSDLAGGLTVLLETQYF.

V usage is TRBV7-6 and J usage is TRBJ2-1; D ambiguous. This CDR3 spans 12 amino acids. The V gene's germline CDR1 is SGHVS and CDR2 FNYEAQ. The V end was cut by 0 bases, the J end by 10 bases, with 7 bases between. The CDR3 DNA reads as TGTGCCAGCAGCTTAGCTTCGAGGGAGCAGTTCTTC. Its protein is CASSLASREQFF. Filled out from reference TRBV7-6 and TRBJ2-1, the complete variable domain reads GAGVSQSPRYKVTKRGQDVALRCDPISGHVSLYWYRQALGQGPEFLTYFNYEAQQDKSGLPNDRFSAERPEGSISTLTIQRTEQRDSAMYRCASSLASREQFFGPGTRLTVL.

The chain has TRBV7-9 and TRBJ1-4; 7 nucleotides line up with TRBD1. Germline V gene data show CDR1 as SEHNR and CDR2 as FQNEAQ (reference sequence). The CDR3 is 18 amino acids. V gave up 5 bases and J gave up 7 bases; unmatched junction bases: 19. CDR3 coding DNA: TGTGCCAGCAGCCGTGTAACCGACAGGGAAGCGAGGACTGAAAAACTGTTTTTT. This gives the protein CASSRVTDREARTEKLFF. The complete variable domain, with remaining parts taken from reference TRBV7-9 and TRBJ1-4, reads DTGVSQNPRHKITKRGQNVTFRCDPISEHNRLYWYRQTLGQGPEFLTYFQNEAQLEKSRLLSDRFSAERPKGSFSTLEIQRTEQGDSAMYLCASSRVTDREARTEKLFFGSGTQLSVL.

V and J are TRBV5-1 and TRBJ2-2; 9 nucleotides match TRBD2. J lost 5 bases, V lost 5 bases, and 10 bases had no gene match. This CDR3 is 16 amino acids long. Germline CDR1 and CDR2: SGHRS and YFSETQ. CDR3 sequence (DNA): TGCGCCAGCAGGCGGTCCGGCGGGAGGGCGACCGGGGAGCTGTTTTTT. Its protein product is CASRRSGGRATGELFF.

V is TRBV7-3 and J is TRBJ2-3, with D possibly TRBD2 on 6 matching bases. The CDR3 contains 16 residues. Trimming removed 3 bases at V and 1 base at J, with 14 bases between. In germline, CDR1 is SGHTA, CDR2 FQGTGA. CDR3 sequence: CASSLTSAGRTDTQYF. In nucleotides, the CDR3 is TGTGCCAGCAGCTTGACCTCGGCGGGACGCACAGATACGCAGTATTTT.

CDR3 region: CASSVDTGNEQFF. Written as DNA, the CDR3 is TGTGCCAGCAGCGTAGATACGGGGAATGAGCAGTTCTTC. The chain has TRBV9 and TRBJ2-1; D might be TRBD2 (5 bases). The V and J ends lost 0 bases and 7 bases respectively, with 8 bases between them. This CDR3 region has 13 residues. The V gene's germline CDR1 is SGDLS and CDR2 YYNGEE.

This clone was seen more than once but under ten times. The rearrangement links TRBV5-1 to TRBJ1-1; 10 nucleotides line up with TRBD1. This CDR3 is built from 13 residues. After removal of 4 bases from V and 7 bases from J, the junction contained 4 bases not matched to a gene. Germline values: CDR1 SGHRS, CDR2 YFSETQ. The CDR3 nucleotides read TGCGCCAGCAGCGGACAGGGGGTTAATGAAGCTTTCTTT. Amino acid sequence: CASSGQGVNEAFF.

With regard to this clone: Mismatch with germline at one junction end may stem from a read error. CDR3 residues: CASSRPSRQEAQYF. In nucleotides, the CDR3 is TGTGCCAGCAGCCGGCCGTCTCGCCAAGAGGCCCAGTACTTC. The gene calls are TRBV5-6 and TRBJ2-5; D is ambiguous. Germline V gives CDR1 SGHDT, CDR2 YYEEEE. This CDR3 contains 14 residues.

The V call is TRBV15, the J call TRBJ2-7; TRBD1 matches at 9 bases. This CDR3 spans 18 amino acids. V lost 2 bases to trimming and J lost 1 base; unmatched junction nucleotides: 12. Germline V lookup: CDR1 LNHNV, CDR2 YYDKDF (reference sequence). CDR3 coding DNA: TGTGCCACCAGCAGATTGGGACAGGGAGGGATTCTGTCCTACGAGCAGTACTTC. As protein: CATSRLGQGGILSYEQYF.

The V gene is TRBV7-3, the J gene TRBJ2-1; 13 bases match TRBD2. Germline V lookup: CDR1 SGHTA, CDR2 FQGTGA. The trim removed 1 base at V and 7 bases at J, leaving 7 bases unmatched. The CDR3 spans 17 residues. The chain's CDR3 is CASSLRATTSGRNEQFF. The CDR3 nucleotides are TGTGCCAGCAGCTTAAGAGCGACGACTAGCGGGAGGAATGAGCAGTTCTTC.

The rearrangement links TRBV19 to TRBJ1-2; 7 bases match TRBD1. Germline V CDR1 and CDR2: LNHDA, SQIVND (reference sequence). CDR3 length: 13 amino acids. Germline trimming cut 9 bases from V and 2 bases from J; bases unmatched to any gene: 6. CDR3 in DNA: TGTGCCAGCTGTGGGGACAGCAACTATGGCTACACCTTC. Translated, it gives CASCGDSNYGYTF.

The sample holds a few counts of this clone. V gene TRBV30 combines with J gene TRBJ2-5, with D possibly being TRBD1 (6 bases). This CDR3 spans 13 amino acids. V lost 5 bases and J 1 base, leaving 11 bases between the germline ends. CDR1 GTSNPN and CDR2 SVGIG come from the germline V gene (reference sequence). Written as DNA, the CDR3 is TGTGCCTGGGACACAGGGATCCAAGAGACCCAGTACTTC. Its protein product is CAWDTGIQETQYF.

The chain is built from TRBV27 and TRBJ1-5; TRBD1 aligns across 11 bases. The CDR3 runs to 15 residues. J lost 6 bases, V lost 6 bases, and 7 bases had no gene match. Germline V CDR1 and CDR2: MNHEY, SMNVEV (reference sequence). The CDR3 sequence: CASRDGTGGIQPQHF. The DNA for the CDR3 is TGTGCCAGCAGGGACGGGACAGGGGGTATTCAGCCCCAGCATTTT.

This clone was seen just once. The chain couples TRBV28 to TRBJ2-7, with D uncertain. This CDR3 is built from 12 residues. With 1 base removed from V and 7 bases from J, the gap between germline ends came to 8 bases. CDR1 MDHEN and CDR2 SYDVKM come from the germline V gene. CDR3 in amino acids: CASSLLPREQYF. As DNA, the CDR3 is TGTGCCAGCAGTTTATTACCCAGGGAGCAGTACTTC.

The chain is built from TRBV5-1 and TRBJ2-1; 9 bases are shared with TRBD1. Germline V gene sequence: CDR1 SGHRS, CDR2 YFSETQ. V trimming: 0 bases; J trimming: 7 bases; junction bases outside the gene matches: 2. The CDR3 runs 14 residues. The CDR3 sequence: CASSLADRGNEQFF. Here the CDR3 DNA reads TGCGCCAGCAGCTTGGCGGACAGGGGAAATGAGCAGTTCTTC.

This clone was counted a few times. The chain joins TRBV7-7 to TRBJ2-5, with TRBD2 identical over 12 bases. V lost 5 bases and J lost 1; bases outside the gene matches: 2. The CDR3 has 15 residues. Germline assignment: CDR1 SSHAT and CDR2 FNYEAQ (reference sequence). CDR3 nucleotide sequence: TGTGCCAGCAGCCGGACTAGCGGGGTCCAAGAGACCCAGTACTTC. Encoded protein: CASSRTSGVQETQYF.

The chain has TRBV19 and TRBJ2-5, with TRBD2 as a possible D gene (5 bases). Germline CDR1 is LNHDA and CDR2 is SQIVND (reference sequence). Deletions cut 10 bases from V and 0 bases from J, with 12 bases between. CDR3 size: 13 residues. The chain's CDR3 is CATSDYNQETQYF. DNA of the CDR3: TGTGCCACTTCCGACTACAACCAAGAGACCCAGTACTTC.

The count of this clone is one. V and J are TRBV6-5 and TRBJ1-2; 8 nucleotides line up with TRBD1. The CDR3 is 14 residues long. Trimming at V came to 6 bases and at J to 4 bases, leaving 7 bases not matched to a gene. From germline, CDR1 is MNHEY and CDR2 SVGAGI. This chain's CDR3 is CASRDQGAGYGYTF. Written as DNA, the CDR3 is TGTGCCAGCAGGGACCAGGGGGCTGGCTATGGCTACACCTTC.

A note on this clone: The junction shows a germline mismatch at one end, possibly a read error. The rearrangement uses TRBV9 and TRBJ2-2; D possibly corresponds to TRBD2 (5 bases). Per germline, CDR1 SGDLS and CDR2 YYNGEE. The CDR3 totals 12 residues. Written as DNA, the CDR3 is TGTGCCAGCAGCTATCCGGGCGGGCAGCTGTTTTTT. Translation gives CASSYPGGQLFF.

This clone was picked up one time. For the CDR3, the DNA is TGTGCCAGTAATGACAGGGGTGCCCAAGAGACCCAGTACTTC. Encoded protein: CASNDRGAQETQYF. The J gene is TRBJ2-5, the V gene TRBV19; 8 bases are a match to TRBD1. The CDR3 covers 14 residues. Germline V gene data show CDR1 as LNHDA and CDR2 as SQIVND (reference sequence). V lost 7 bases to trimming and J lost 1 base; unmatched junction nucleotides: 5. Using reference TRBV19 and TRBJ2-5 for the parts outside the CDR3, the full variable domain is DGGITQSPKYLFRKEGQNVTLSCEQNLNHDAMYWYRQDPGQGLRLIYYSQIVNDFQKGDIAEGYSVSREKKESFPLTVTSAQKNPTAFYLCASNDRGAQETQYFGPGTRLLVL.

This clone appeared once. The gene calls are TRBV29-1 and TRBJ2-7, with D perhaps matching TRBD1 (7 bases). CDR1 and CDR2 from the germline V gene are SQVTM and ANQGSEA. Between the trimmed V and J ends, which lost 4 bases and 2 bases, there was a span of 9 bases. The CDR3 loop spans 12 amino acids. The DNA for the CDR3 is TGCAGCGTTGTCAGGGGGGCCTACGAGCAGTACTTC. Its protein product is CSVVRGAYEQYF.

The chain carries TRBV9 and TRBJ1-1, with D tentatively TRBD1 (6 bases). The V gene's germline CDR1 is SGDLS and CDR2 YYNGEE. V lost 6 bases, J lost 0 bases, and 12 bases lay in between. The CDR3 contains 14 residues. CDR3 in amino acids: CASTPGVMNTEAFF. CDR3 nucleotide sequence: TGTGCCAGCACCCCAGGGGTCATGAACACTGAAGCTTTCTTT.

The V and J genes are TRBV19 and TRBJ2-7; a weak D match, TRBD2 (6 bases). The V gene's germline CDR1 is LNHDA and CDR2 SQIVND (reference sequence). The CDR3 sequence is 15 residues long. Trimming removed 1 base from V and 2 bases from J, with 12 bases in between. DNA for the CDR3: TGTGCCAGTAGTATAGGCAATGGGGGGACCTACGAGCAGTACTTC. Its protein is CASSIGNGGTYEQYF.

J is TRBJ1-2 and V is TRBV5-6, with unresolved D. Germline values: CDR1 SGHDT, CDR2 YYEEEE. V lost 4 bases, J lost 1 base, and 8 bases lay in between. The CDR3 contains 13 residues. In nucleotides, the CDR3 is TGTGCCAGCAGCCCGGGGTATAACTATGGCTACACCTTC. Amino acids: CASSPGYNYGYTF.

The rearrangement joins TRBV27 to TRBJ2-1, with D tentatively TRBD2 (5 bases). Trimming stripped 5 bases from V and 2 bases from J, with 13 bases between. This CDR3 has 15 amino acids. Germline assignment: CDR1 MNHEY and CDR2 SMNVEV (reference sequence). CDR3 bases: TGTGCCAGCAGTGCACTCTGGACTGCCTACAATGAGCAGTTCTTC. It codes for CASSALWTAYNEQFF.

This clone occurred once. The gene calls are TRBV29-1 and TRBJ2-1; D may be TRBD2 (5 bases). Germline V gives CDR1 SQVTM, CDR2 ANQGSEA. The V and J ends lost 6 bases and 1 base respectively, with 13 bases between them. CDR3 length: 14 amino acids. In DNA form, the CDR3 reads TGCAGCGTATCGAAAAGCGGTTCCTACAATGAGCAGTTCTTC. Translation gives CSVSKSGSYNEQFF.

The rearrangement links TRBV5-5 to TRBJ2-7; no firm D call. Germline V gene sequence: CDR1 SGHKS, CDR2 YYEKEE (reference sequence). Trimming cost V 1 base and J 6 bases, with 8 bases left between them. This CDR3 region has 12 residues. The CDR3 DNA is TGTGCCAGCAGCTTGTCGCACGGCGAGCAGTACTTC. It translates to CASSLSHGEQYF.